This T cell receptor (beta chain) came from a study of T cells in Graves' hyperthyroidism and ophthalmopathy (dated by TCRdb to about 2019). About the investigation overall: Peripheral blood samples were taken at initial diagnosis, before any treatment was given. To identify TCR V-J signatures that set the groups apart, the researchers used a discovery cohort of 90 to 100 patients, made up of 40 to 45 with Graves' ophthalmopathy and about 59 with stable Graves' hyperthyroidism. Whether ophthalmopathy could be predicted prospectively was tested in an independent validation cohort made up of roughly 19 hyperthyroidism patients plus 17 patients who later progressed to ophthalmopathy. The roughly 100 discovery patients were randomly split 7:3 into training and test sets. In more than 5 Graves' hyperthyroidism patients, the study also compared T-cell repertoires from thyroid tissue with T-cell repertoires from blood. Following sampling, methimazole starting at 30 mg daily was given to hyperthyroidism patients, and high-dose intravenous methylprednisolone was given to ophthalmopathy patients. The paper reports TCR Vbeta CDR3 sequencing of fewer than 150 peripheral blood samples: around 45 ophthalmopathy, 70 to 85 hyperthyroidism and around 17 progressor patients.

Study-wide findings and limitations: Most expanded thyroid clonotypes (frequency above 0.001) were also detected in blood, a finding suggesting that blood repertoires may reflect thyroid immune responses. Ophthalmopathy was separated from stable hyperthyroidism by a 13 V-J signature model, with approximately 86% sensitivity and around 81% specificity obtained in cross-validation and 80%/75% obtained in testing. No statistical method was used to set the sample size in advance, and investigators knew the group allocation. In validation, the model predicted progression to ophthalmopathy with around 71% sensitivity and around 72% specificity, a median of 6.5 months before onset.

Amplification of TCR beta CDR3 regions was carried out from RNA transcripts. The TCR CDR3 was subjected to a first round of RT-PCR using the HTBI primer set and the Qiagen OneStep RT-PCR kit. A second multiplex PCR round built the libraries, followed by size selection and purification. Libraries were sequenced paired-end with 100 bp reads on an Illumina HiSeq2000. As for the authors' bioinformatics: SOAPnuke was used to process the raw data, throwing out any read that contained adapters or uncalled bases, had a mean Phred below 15, or lacked an exact constant-primer or identifier match. High-quality paired reads were merged using COPE v1.2.5, and each unique nucleotide sequence was defined as a clonotype. MiTCR v1.1 was used to align the clonotypes against IMGT TRBV, TRBD and TRBJ reference segments. Only V-J combinations with frequency above 0.0001, covering roughly 99% of repertoires, were analysed. The TCS score was defined as the ratio of F50 (clonal expansion) to E x V (chaos), calculated using BLOSUM62-based TCRdist between CDR3 peptides within each V-J. Welch's t-statistics and random forest reduced 450 to 600 V-J features to 10 to 15, which were used in a naive Bayes classifier (R e1071). The public sequencing data were trimmed at Q25 with fastp and processed into clonotypes with MiXCR by TCRdb, which kept only in-frame beta chains. CDR3 protein duplicates are merged, each entry listing the most common genes and DNA. None of the V and J calls come from the authors' own analysis; TCRdb made them. For this sample there are 200,000 to 250,000 distinct CDR3 sequences; approximately 17% appear just once. The ten largest clones capture approximately 50% of the sample.

Stable Graves' hyperthyroidism was defined as no progression to ophthalmopathy during 18 months of follow-up. Hyperthyroidism patients were aged 18 to 65 years and newly diagnosed, with disease duration of less than 2 months. The study excluded patients with uncontrolled infections, other autoimmune diseases, pregnancy or lactation. Diagnoses were based on clinical symptoms, serum thyroxine and TRAb, thyroid ultrasound and orbital computed tomography. PBMCs were separated from under 11 ml of fresh peripheral blood using Ficoll-Paque density gradient centrifugation. Total RNA was extracted with Trizol reagent, and quality was checked on an Agilent 2100 Bioanalyzer. This clonotype was counted many times. Its antigen is still unknown. Base qualities are missing; no much larger clone stands one base away. This clonotype originated in a man aged 50 to 60 with Graves' hyperthyroidism. Sample: blood.

The nucleotides read TGTGCCAGCAGCTTAACCCGCGGCACACGTCAAGAGACCCAGTACTTC. Translated, it gives CASSLTRGTRQETQYF. Recombination connected TRBV7-9 to TRBJ2-5, with the D gene call left open. V and J lose 2 bases and 2 bases, and a span of 15 bases separates them. From the cysteine through the phenylalanine, the CDR3 covers 16 amino acids. The kept DNA is CDR3 alone, 48 bases in frame from the first base. The CDR1 and CDR2 encoded by the germline V gene (reference sequence) are SEHNR and FQNEAQ. The CDR3 plus the reference TRBV7-9 and TRBJ2-5 genes for the other parts give the full variable domain: DTGVSQNPRHKITKRGQNVTFRCDPISEHNRLYWYRQTLGQGPEFLTYFQNEAQLEKSRLLSDRFSAERPKGSFSTLEIQRTEQGDSAMYLCASSLTRGTRQETQYFGPGTRLLVL.